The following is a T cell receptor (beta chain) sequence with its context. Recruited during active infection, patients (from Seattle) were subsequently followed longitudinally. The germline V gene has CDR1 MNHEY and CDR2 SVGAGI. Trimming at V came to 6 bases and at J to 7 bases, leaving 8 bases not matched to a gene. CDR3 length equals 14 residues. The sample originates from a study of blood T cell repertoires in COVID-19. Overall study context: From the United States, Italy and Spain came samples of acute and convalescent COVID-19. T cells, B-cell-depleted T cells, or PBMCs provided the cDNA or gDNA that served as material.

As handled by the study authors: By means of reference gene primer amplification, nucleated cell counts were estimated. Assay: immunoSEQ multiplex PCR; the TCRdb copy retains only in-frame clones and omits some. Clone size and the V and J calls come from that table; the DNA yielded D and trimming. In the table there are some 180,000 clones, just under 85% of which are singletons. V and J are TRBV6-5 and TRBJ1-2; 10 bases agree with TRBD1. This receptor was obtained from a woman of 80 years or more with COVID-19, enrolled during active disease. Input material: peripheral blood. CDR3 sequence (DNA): TGTGCCAGCAGCTTGGGACAGGGGATGGGTGGCTACACCTTC. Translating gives CASSLGQGMGGYTF.